This entry concerns a single TCR beta chain. As yet, its antigen is unknown. This entry is derived from a study of T cell repertoires in cytomegalovirus infection. Study information: The authors used CMV epitopes that were HLA-C-restricted (recently identified) and HLA-B-restricted (well studied). CMV infection plus the matching HLA type was flagged by public TCR beta signatures. Study results and limitations: Ex vivo, HLA-C-restricted CMV-specific TCR beta clonotypes prevailed over the rest of the response. Summed frequency of public TCR beta families distinguished CMV carriers with the relevant HLA.

This CDR3 is 17 amino acids long. Germline loops: CDR1 MNHNY, CDR2 SVGAGI (reference sequence). J gave up 5 bases and V 0 bases, and 12 bases lay outside the gene matches. TCRdb analysed the reads with MiXCR anew, one entry per CDR3 protein. The sample records roughly 920,000 distinct CDR3 sequences, 30% to 40% being singletons. The TCR sequence derives from a human donor in good health (CMV status not recorded). Some clones in this sample may be carry-over from other donors' samples. V is TRBV6-6 and J is TRBJ2-7; 8 bases align to TRBD2. The source material was cultured CD8+ T cells from PBMCs, sampled from culture after CMV antigen stimulation. DNA for the CDR3: TGTGCCAGCAGTTACTCGAATCGGCGGGGGGCCAAGGACGAGCAGTACTTC. It encodes CASSYSNRRGAKDEQYF.